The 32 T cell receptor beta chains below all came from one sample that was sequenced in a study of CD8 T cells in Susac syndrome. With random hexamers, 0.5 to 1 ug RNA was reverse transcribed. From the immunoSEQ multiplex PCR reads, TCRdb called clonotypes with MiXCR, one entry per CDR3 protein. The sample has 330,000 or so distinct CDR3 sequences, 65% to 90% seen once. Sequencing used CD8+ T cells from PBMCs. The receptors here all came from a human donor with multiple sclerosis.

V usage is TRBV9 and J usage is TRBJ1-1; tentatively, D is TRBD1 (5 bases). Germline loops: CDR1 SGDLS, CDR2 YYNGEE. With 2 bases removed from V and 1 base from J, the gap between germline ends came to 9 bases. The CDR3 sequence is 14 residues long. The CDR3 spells CASSVGTENTEAFF. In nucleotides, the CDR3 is TGTGCCAGCAGCGTGGGGACTGAGAACACTGAAGCTTTCTTT.

The CDR3: CSARDYPTDTQYF. The CDR3 DNA follows: TGCAGTGCCAGGGACTACCCCACAGATACGCAGTATTTT. The chain has TRBV20-1 and TRBJ2-3, with 7 bases aligning to TRBD2. There are 13 residues in the CDR3. J gave up 2 bases and V 6 bases, and 5 bases lay outside the gene matches. Germline V gene sequence: CDR1 DFQATT, CDR2 SNEGSKA (reference sequence).

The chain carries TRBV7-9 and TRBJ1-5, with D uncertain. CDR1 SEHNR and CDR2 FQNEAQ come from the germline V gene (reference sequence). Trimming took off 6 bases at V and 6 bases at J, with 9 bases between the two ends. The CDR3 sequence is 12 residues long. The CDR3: CASSFETQPQHF. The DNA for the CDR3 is TGTGCCAGCAGTTTTGAAACTCAGCCCCAGCATTTT.

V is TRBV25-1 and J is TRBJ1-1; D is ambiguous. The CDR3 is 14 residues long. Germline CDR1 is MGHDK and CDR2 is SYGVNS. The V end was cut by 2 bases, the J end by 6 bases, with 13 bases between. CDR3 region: CASSEQGIVAEAFF. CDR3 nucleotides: TGTGCCAGCAGTGAACAAGGGATTGTCGCTGAAGCTTTCTTT.

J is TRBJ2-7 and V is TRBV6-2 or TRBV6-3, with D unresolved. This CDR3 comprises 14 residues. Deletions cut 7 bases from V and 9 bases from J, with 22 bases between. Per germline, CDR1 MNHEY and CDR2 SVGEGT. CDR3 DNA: TGTGCCAGCATTAACCCTCGAACCTCCTATTGGCAGTACTTC. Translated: CASINPRTSYWQYF.

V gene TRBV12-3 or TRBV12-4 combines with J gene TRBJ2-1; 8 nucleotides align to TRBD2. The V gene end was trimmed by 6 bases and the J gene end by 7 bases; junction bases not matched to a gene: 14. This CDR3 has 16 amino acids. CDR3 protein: CASSPPRAGGENEQFF. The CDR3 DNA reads TGTGCCAGCAGCCCCCCGCGTGCGGGAGGAGAGAATGAGCAGTTCTTC.

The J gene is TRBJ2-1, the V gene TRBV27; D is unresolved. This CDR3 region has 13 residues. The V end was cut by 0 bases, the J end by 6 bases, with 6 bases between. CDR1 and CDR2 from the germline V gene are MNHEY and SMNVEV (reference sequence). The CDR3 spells CASSLSKRNEQFF. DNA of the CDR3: TGTGCCAGCAGTTTATCGAAACGCAATGAGCAGTTCTTC.

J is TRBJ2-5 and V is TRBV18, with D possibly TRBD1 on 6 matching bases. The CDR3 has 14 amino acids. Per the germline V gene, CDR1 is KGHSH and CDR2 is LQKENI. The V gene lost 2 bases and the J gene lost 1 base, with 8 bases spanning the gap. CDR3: CASSPGTLQETQYF. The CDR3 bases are TGTGCCAGCTCACCAGGGACACTCCAAGAGACCCAGTACTTC.

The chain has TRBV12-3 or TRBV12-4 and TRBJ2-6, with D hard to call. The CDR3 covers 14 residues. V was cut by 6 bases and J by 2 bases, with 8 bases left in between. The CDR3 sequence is CASRINTGANVLTF. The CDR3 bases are TGTGCCAGCAGAATTAACACTGGGGCCAACGTCCTGACTTTC.

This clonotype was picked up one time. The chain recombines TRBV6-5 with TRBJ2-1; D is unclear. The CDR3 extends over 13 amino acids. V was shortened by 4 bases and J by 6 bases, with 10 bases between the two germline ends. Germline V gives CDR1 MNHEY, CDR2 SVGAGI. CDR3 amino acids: CASSFMGFNEQFF. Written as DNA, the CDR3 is TGTGCCAGCAGTTTCATGGGGTTCAATGAGCAGTTCTTC.

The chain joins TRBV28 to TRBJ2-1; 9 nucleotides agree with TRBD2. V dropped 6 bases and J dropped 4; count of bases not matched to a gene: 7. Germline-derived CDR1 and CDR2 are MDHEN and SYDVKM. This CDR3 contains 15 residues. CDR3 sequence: CASRRAGGFYNEQFF. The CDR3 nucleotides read TGTGCCAGCAGGCGGGCGGGAGGGTTTTACAATGAGCAGTTCTTC.

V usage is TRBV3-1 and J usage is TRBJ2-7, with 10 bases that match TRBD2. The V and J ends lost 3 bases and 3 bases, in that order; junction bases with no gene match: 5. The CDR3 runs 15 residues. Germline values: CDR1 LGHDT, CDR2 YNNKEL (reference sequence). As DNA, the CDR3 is TGTGCCAGCAGCCAGAGACTAGCGGGCGACTACGAGCAGTACTTC. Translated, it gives CASSQRLAGDYEQYF.

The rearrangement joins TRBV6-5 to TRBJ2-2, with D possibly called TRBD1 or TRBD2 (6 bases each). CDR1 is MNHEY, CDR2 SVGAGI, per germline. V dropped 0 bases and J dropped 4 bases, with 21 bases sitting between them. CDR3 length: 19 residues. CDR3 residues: CASSYSTGGGLYSTGELFF. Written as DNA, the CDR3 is TGTGCCAGCAGTTACTCGACAGGAGGGGGGCTGTATAGCACCGGGGAGCTGTTTTTT.

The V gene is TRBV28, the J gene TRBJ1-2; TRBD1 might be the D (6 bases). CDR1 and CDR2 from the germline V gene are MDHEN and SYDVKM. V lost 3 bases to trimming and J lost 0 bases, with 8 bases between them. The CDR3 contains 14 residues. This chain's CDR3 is CASSFTGTNYGYTF. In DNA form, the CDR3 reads TGTGCCAGCAGTTTTACAGGGACTAACTATGGCTACACCTTC.

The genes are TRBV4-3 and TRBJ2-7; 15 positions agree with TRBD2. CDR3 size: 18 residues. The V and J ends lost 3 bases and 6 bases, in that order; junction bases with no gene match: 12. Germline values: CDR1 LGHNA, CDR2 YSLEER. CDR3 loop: CASSHRHGLAGGPGEQYF. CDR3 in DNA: TGCGCCAGCAGCCACAGGCATGGACTAGCGGGAGGGCCGGGCGAGCAGTACTTC.

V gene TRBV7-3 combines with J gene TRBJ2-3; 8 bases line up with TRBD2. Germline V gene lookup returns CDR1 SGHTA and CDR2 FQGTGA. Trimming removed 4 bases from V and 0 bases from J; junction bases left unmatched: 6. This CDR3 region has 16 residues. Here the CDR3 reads CASSSGLAPSTDTQYF. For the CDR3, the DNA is TGTGCCAGCAGCTCCGGACTAGCCCCTAGCACAGATACGCAGTATTTT. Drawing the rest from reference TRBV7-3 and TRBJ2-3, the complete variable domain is GAGVSQTPSNKVTEKGKYVELRCDPISGHTALYWYRQSLGQGPEFLIYFQGTGAADDSGLPNDRFFAVRPEGSVSTLKIQRTERGDSAVYLCASSSGLAPSTDTQYFGPGTRLTVL.

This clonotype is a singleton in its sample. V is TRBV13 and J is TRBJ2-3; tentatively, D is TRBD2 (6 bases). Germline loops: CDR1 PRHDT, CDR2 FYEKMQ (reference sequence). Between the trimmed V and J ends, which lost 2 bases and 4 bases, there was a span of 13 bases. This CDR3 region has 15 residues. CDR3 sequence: CASSLSAGWADTQYF. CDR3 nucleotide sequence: TGTGCCAGCAGCTTAAGTGCGGGATGGGCAGATACGCAGTATTTT.

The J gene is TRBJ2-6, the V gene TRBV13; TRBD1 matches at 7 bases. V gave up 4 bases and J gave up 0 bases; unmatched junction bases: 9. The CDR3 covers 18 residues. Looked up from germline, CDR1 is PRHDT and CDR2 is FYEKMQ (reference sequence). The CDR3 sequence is CASSSQTGPYSGANVLTF. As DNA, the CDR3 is TGTGCCAGCAGCTCCCAGACAGGGCCCTACTCTGGGGCCAACGTCCTGACTTTC.

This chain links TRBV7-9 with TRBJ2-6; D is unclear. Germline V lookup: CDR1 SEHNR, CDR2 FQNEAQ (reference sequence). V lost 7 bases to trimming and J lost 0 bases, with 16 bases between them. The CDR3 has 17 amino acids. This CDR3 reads CASKRPQKDSGANVLTF. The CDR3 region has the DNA TGTGCCAGCAAACGCCCTCAAAAGGACTCTGGGGCCAACGTCCTGACTTTC.

CDR3 coding DNA: TGTGCCAGTAACGATCGACAGGGCCACAATCAGCCCCAGCATTTT. As protein: CASNDRQGHNQPQHF. The gene calls are TRBV19 and TRBJ1-5, with 7 bases matching TRBD1. The CDR3 extends over 15 amino acids. After removal of 7 bases from V and 3 bases from J, the junction contained 9 bases not matched to a gene. Germline V lookup: CDR1 LNHDA, CDR2 SQIVND (reference sequence).

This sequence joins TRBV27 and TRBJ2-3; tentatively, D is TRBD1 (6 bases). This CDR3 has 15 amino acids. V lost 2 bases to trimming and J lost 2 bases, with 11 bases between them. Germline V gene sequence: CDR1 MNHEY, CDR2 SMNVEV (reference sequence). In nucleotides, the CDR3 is TGTGCCAGCAGTTTAGGGGGCCACGTCACAGATACGCAGTATTTT. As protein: CASSLGGHVTDTQYF.

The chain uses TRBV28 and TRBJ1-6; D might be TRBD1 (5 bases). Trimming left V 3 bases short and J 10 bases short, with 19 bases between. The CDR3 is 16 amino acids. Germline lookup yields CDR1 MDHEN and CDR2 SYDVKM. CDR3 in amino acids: CASSFGAGPHRSPLHF. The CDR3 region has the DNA TGTGCCAGCAGTTTTGGGGCAGGGCCTCATCGGTCACCCCTCCACTTT. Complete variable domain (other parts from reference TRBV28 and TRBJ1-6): DVKVTQSSRYLVKRTGEKVFLECVQDMDHENMFWYRQDPGLGLRLIYFSYDVKMKEKGDIPEGYSVSREKKERFSLILESASTNQTSMYLCASSFGAGPHRSPLHFGNGTRLTVT.

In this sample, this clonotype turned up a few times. CDR3 protein: CASSRTGSNTEAFF. The CDR3 DNA reads as TGTGCCAGCAGCCGGACAGGATCCAACACTGAAGCTTTCTTT. The rearrangement links TRBV5-4 to TRBJ1-1, with TRBD1 matching over 7 bases. The V and J ends lost 4 bases and 2 bases, in that order; junction bases with no gene match: 5. Germline-derived CDR1 and CDR2 are SGHNT and YYREEE (reference sequence). CDR3 length equals 14 residues.

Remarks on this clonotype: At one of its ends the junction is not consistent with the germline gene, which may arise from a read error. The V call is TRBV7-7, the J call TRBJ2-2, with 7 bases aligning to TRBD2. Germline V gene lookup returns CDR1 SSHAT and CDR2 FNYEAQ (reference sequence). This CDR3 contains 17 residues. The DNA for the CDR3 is TGTGCTAGCAGCCCGTCGTCCCTAGCGGCCGTCACCGGGGAGCTGTTTTTT. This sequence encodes CASSPSSLAAVTGELFF.

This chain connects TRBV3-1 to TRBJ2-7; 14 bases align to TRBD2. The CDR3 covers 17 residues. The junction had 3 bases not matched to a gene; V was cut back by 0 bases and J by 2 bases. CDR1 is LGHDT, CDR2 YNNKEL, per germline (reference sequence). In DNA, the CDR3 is TGTGCCAGCAGCCAAGATCGGACTAGCGGGAGGACCTACGAGCAGTACTTC. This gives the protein CASSQDRTSGRTYEQYF.

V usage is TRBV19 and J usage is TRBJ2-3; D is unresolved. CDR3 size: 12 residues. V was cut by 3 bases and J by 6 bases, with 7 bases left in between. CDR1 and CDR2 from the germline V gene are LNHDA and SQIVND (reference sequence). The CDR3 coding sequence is TGTGCCAGTAGTATGGCCGCGGATACGCAGTATTTT. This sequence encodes CASSMAADTQYF.

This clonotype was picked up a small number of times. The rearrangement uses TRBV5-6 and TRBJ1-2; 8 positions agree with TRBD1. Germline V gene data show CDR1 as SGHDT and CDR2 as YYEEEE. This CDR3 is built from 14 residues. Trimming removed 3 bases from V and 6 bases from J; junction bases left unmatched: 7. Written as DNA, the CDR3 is TGTGCCAGCAGCTGGTTTTCAGGGGGCGATGGCTACACCTTC. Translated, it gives CASSWFSGGDGYTF.

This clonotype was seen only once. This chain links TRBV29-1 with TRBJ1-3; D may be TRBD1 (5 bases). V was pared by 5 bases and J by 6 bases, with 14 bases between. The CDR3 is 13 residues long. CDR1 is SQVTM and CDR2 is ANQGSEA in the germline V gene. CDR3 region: CSVTGTGENTIYF. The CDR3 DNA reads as TGCAGCGTTACGGGGACGGGAGAAAACACCATATATTTT. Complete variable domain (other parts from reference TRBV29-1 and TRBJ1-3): SAVISQKPSRDICQRGTSLTIQCQVDSQVTMMFWYRQQPGQSLTLIATANQGSEATYESGFVIDKFPISRPNLTFSTLTVSNMSPEDSSIYLCSVTGTGENTIYFGEGSWLTVV.

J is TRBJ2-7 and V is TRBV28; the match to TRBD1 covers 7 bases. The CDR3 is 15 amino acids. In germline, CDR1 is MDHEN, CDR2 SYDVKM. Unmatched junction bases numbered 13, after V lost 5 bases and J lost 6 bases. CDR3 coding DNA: TGTGCCAGCAGTCTCGGACAGGCCCTGCTAAGCGAGCAGTACTTC. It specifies CASSLGQALLSEQYF.

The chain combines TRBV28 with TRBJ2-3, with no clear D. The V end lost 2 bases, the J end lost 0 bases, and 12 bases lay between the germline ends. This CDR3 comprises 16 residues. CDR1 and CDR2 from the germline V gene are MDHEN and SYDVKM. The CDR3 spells CASSLLAEHSTDTQYF. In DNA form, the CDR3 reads TGTGCCAGCAGTTTACTGGCGGAGCATAGCACAGATACGCAGTATTTT.

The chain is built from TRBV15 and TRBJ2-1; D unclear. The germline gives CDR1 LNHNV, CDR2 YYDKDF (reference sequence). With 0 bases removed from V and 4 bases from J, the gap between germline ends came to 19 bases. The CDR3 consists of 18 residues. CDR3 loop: CATSRDRLVVPLYNEQFF. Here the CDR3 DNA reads TGTGCCACCAGCAGAGATAGGCTAGTCGTCCCACTGTACAATGAGCAGTTCTTC.

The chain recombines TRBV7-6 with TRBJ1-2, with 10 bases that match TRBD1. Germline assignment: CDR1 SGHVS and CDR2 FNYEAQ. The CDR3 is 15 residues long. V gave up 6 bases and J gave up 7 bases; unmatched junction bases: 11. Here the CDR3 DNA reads TGTGCCAGCAGACCGAGCCGGGACAGGGGCTCTGGCTACACCTTC. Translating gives CASRPSRDRGSGYTF.